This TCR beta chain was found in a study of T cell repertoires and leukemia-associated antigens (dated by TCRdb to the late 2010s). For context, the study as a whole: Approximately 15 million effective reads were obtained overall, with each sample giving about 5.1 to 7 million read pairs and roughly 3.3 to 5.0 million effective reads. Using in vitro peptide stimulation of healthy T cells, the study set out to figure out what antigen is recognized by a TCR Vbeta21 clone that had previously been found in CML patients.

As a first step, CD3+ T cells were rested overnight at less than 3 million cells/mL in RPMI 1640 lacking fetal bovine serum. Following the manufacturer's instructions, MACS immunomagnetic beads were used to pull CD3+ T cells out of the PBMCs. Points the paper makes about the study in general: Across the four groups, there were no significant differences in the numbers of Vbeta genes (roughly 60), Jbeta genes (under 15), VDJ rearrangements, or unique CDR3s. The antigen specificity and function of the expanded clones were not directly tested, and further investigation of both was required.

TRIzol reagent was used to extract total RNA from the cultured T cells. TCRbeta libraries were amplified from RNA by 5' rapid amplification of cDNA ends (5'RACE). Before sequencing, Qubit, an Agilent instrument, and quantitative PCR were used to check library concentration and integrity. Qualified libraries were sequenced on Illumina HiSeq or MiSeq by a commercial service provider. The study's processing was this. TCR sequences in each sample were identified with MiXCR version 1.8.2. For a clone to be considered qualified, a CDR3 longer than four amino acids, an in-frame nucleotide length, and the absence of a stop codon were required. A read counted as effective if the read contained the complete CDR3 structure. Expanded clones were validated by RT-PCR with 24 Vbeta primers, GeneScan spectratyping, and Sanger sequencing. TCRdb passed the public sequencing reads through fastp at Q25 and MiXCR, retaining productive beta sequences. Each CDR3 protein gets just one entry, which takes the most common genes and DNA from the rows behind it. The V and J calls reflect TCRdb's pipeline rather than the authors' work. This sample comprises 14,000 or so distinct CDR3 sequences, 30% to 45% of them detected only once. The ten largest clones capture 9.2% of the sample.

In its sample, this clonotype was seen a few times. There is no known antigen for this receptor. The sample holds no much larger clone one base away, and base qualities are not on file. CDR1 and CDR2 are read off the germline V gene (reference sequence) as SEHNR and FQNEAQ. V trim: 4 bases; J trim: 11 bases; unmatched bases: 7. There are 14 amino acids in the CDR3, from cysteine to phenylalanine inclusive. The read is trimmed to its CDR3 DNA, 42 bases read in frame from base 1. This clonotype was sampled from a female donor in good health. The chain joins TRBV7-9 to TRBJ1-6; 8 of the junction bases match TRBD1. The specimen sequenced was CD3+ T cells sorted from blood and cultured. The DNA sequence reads TGTGCCAGCAGCTCCGGACAGGGATCGGCACCCCTCCACTTT. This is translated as CASSSGQGSAPLHF.